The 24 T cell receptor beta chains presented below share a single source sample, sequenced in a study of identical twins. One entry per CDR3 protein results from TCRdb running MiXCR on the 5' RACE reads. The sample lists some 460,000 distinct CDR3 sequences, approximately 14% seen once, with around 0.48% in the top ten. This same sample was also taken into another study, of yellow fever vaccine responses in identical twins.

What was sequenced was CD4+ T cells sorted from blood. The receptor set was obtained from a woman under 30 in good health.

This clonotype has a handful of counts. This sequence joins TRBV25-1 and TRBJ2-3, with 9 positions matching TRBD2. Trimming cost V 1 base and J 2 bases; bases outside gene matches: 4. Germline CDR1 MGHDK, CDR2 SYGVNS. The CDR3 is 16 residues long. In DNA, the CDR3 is TGTGCCAGCAGTGAATTGCTAGCGGGAAACACAGATACGCAGTATTTT. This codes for CASSELLAGNTDTQYF.

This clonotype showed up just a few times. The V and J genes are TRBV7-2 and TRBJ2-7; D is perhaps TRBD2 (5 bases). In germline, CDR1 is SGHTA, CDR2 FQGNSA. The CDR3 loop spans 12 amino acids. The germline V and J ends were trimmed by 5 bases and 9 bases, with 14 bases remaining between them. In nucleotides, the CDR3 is TGTGCCAGCAGCCCGATGGGCGGAGGGCAGTACTTC. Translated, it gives CASSPMGGGQYF.

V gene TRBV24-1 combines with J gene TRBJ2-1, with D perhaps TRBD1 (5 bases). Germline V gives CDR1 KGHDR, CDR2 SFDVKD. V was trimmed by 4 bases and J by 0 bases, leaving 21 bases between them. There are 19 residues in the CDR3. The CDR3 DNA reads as TGTGCCACCAGTGACCCCTCAGGGTACGGTCGAAGCTCCTACAATGAGCAGTTCTTC. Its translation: CATSDPSGYGRSSYNEQFF.

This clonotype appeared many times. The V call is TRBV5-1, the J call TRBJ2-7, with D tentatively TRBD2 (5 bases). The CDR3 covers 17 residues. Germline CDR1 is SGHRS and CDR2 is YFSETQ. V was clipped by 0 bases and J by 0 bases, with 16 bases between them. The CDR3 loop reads CASSLETIGMGSYEQYF. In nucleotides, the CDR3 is TGCGCCAGCAGCTTGGAAACAATCGGGATGGGCTCCTACGAGCAGTACTTC.

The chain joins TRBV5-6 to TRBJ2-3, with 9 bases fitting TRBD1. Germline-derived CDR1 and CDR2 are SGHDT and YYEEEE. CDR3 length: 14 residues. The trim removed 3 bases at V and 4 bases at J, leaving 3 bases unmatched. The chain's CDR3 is CASSSRTGADTQYF. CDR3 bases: TGTGCCAGCAGCTCCCGGACAGGGGCAGATACGCAGTATTTT.

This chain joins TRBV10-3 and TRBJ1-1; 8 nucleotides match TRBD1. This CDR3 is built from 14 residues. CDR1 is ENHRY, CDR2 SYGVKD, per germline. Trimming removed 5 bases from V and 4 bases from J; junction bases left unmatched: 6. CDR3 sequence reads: CAISPGTGRTEAFF. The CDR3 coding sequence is TGTGCCATCAGTCCCGGGACAGGACGCACTGAAGCTTTCTTT.

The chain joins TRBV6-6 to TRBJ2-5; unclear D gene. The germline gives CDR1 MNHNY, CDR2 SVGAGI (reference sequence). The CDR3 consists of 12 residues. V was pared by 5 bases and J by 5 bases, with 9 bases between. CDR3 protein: CASSLIEETQYF. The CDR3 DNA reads TGTGCCAGCAGTCTAATCGAGGAGACCCAGTACTTC.

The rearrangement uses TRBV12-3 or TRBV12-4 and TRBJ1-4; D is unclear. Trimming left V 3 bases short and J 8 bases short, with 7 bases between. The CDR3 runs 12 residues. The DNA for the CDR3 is TGTGCCAGCAGTTTTCTACAGGAAAAACTGTTTTTT. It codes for CASSFLQEKLFF.

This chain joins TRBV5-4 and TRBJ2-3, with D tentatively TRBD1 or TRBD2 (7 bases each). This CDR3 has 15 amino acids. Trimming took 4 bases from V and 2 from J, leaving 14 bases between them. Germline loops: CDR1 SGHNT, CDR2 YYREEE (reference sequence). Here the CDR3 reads CASSPQGRDTDTQYF. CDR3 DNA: TGTGCCAGCAGCCCACAGGGGAGGGACACAGATACGCAGTATTTT. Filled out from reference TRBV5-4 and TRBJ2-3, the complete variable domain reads ETGVTQSPTHLIKTRGQQVTLRCSSQSGHNTVSWYQQALGQGPQFIFQYYREEENGRGNFPPRFSGLQFPNYSSELNVNALELDDSALYLCASSPQGRDTDTQYFGPGTRLTVL.

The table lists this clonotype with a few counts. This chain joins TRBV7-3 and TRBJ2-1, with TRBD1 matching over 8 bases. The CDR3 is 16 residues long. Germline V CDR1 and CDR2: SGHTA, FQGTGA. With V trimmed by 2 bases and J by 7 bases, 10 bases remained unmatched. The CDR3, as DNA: TGTGCCAGCAGCTTATCGGCAGGGGGCTTGGGGAATGAGCAGTTCTTC. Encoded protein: CASSLSAGGLGNEQFF.

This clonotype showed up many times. This chain's CDR3 is CATGPRLNTGELFF. The CDR3 nucleotides are TGTGCCACTGGCCCCCGGCTAAACACCGGGGAGCTGTTTTTT. This sequence joins TRBV24-1 and TRBJ2-2; D uncertain. Germline V CDR1 and CDR2: KGHDR, SFDVKD. The length of the CDR3 is 14 residues. Deletions cut 10 bases from V and 2 bases from J, with 13 bases between.

The CDR3 nucleotides are TGTGCCAGCAGCTTTAACAGGGAAAACATTCAGTACTTC. Translating gives CASSFNRENIQYF. V usage is TRBV11-2 and J usage is TRBJ2-4; weak D call: TRBD1 (6 bases). CDR3 length: 13 amino acids. Germline lookup yields CDR1 SGHAT and CDR2 FQNNGV. V dropped 3 bases and J dropped 5 bases, with 8 bases sitting between them.

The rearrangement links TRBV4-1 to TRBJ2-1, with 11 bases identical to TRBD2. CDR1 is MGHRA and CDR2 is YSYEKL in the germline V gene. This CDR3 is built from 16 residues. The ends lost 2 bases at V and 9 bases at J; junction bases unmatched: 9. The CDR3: CASSQHTSGSFSEQFF. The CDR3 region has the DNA TGCGCCAGCAGCCAACATACTAGCGGGAGCTTCTCTGAGCAGTTCTTC.

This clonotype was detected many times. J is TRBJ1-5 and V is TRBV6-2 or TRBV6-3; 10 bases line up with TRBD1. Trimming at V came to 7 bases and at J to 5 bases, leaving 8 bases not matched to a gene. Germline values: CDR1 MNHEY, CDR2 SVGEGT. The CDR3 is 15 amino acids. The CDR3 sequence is CASIPGTGVDQPQHF. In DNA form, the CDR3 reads TGTGCCAGCATTCCGGGGACAGGGGTGGATCAGCCCCAGCATTTT.

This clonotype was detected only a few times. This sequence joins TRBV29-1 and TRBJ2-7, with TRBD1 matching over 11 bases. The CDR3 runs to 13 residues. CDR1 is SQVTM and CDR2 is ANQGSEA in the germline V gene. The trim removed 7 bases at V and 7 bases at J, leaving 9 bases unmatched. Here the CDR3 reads CSALPGQGDEQYF. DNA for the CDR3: TGCAGCGCCTTACCGGGACAGGGGGATGAGCAGTACTTC.

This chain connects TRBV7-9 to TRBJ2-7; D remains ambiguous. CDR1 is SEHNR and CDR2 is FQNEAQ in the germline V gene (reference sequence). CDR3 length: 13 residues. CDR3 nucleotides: TGTGCTACAAGCAGCTCGGGCTTCTACGAGCAGTACTTC. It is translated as CATSSSGFYEQYF.

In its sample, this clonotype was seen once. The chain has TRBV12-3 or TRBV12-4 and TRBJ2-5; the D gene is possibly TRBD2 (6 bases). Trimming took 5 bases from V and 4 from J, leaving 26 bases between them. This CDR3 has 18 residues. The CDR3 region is CASSLYPSGPGRGETQYF. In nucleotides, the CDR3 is TGTGCCAGCAGTCTGTACCCCTCTGGCCCCGGGCGGGGAGAGACCCAGTACTTC.

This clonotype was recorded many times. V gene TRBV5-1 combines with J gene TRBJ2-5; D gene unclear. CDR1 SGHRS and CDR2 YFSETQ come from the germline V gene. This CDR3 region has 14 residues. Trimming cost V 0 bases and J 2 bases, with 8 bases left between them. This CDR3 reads CASSLVGVQETQYF. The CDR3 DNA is TGCGCCAGCAGCTTGGTTGGGGTACAAGAGACCCAGTACTTC. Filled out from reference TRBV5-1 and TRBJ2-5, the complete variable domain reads KAGVTQTPRYLIKTRGQQVTLSCSPISGHRSVSWYQQTPGQGLQFLFEYFSETQRNKGNFPGRFSGRQFSNSRSEMNVSTLELGDSALYLCASSLVGVQETQYFGPGTRLLVL.

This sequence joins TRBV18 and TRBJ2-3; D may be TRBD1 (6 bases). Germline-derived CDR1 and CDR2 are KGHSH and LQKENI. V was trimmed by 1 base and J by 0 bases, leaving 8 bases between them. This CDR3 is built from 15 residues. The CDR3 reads CASSPQQGSTDTQYF. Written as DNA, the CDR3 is TGTGCCAGCTCACCACAGCAGGGGAGCACAGATACGCAGTATTTT. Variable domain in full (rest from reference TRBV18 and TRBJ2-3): NAGVMQNPRHLVRRRGQEARLRCSPMKGHSHVYWYRQLPEEGLKFMVYLQKENIIDESGMPKERFSAEFPKEGPSILRIQQVVRGDSAAYFCASSPQQGSTDTQYFGPGTRLTVL.

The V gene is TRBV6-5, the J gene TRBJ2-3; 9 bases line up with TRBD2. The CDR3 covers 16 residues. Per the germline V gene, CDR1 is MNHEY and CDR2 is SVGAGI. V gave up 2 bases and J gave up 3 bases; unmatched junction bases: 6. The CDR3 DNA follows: TGTGCCAGCAGTTACGATAGCGGGAGCGGAACAGATACGCAGTATTTT. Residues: CASSYDSGSGTDTQYF.

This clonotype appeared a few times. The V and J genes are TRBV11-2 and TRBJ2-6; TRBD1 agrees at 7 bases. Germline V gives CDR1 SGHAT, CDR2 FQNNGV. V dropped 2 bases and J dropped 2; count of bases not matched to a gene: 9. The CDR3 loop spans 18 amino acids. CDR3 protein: CASSLRAGGRPGANVLTF. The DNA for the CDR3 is TGTGCCAGCAGCTTACGTGCAGGGGGTCGGCCTGGGGCCAACGTCCTGACTTTC.

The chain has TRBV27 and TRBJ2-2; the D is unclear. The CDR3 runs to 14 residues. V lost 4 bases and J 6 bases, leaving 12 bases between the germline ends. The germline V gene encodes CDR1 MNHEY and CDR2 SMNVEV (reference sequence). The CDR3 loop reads CASSSTLSAGELFF. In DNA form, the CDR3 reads TGTGCCAGCAGTTCAACTCTCTCGGCCGGGGAGCTGTTTTTT.

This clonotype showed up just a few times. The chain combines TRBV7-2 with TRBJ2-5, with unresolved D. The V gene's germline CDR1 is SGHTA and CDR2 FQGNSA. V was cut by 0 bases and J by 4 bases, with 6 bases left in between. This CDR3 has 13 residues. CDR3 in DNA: TGTGCCAGCAGCTTAGCCGCCACAGAGACCCAGTACTTC. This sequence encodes CASSLAATETQYF.

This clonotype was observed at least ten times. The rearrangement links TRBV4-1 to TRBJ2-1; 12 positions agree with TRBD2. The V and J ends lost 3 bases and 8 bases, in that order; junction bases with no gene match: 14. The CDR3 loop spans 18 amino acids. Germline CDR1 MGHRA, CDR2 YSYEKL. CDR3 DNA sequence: TGCGCCAGCAGCCATCAAGATGTCCTAGCGGGGGGGGGCTATGAGCAGTTCTTC. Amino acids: CASSHQDVLAGGGYEQFF.